The 25 T cell receptor beta chains in this list originate from one sample, sequenced in a study of breast tumors, draining lymph nodes, adjacent tissues. Axillary draining lymph nodes of breast cancer patients supplied the node samples. TCRdb ran MiXCR on the multiplex PCR reads and lists one entry per CDR3 protein. The sample carries about 140,000 distinct CDR3 sequences, over 25% recorded once. Material: axillary lymph node tissue. All receptors derive from a female donor with breast cancer. Some clones in this sample may be carry-over from other donors' samples.

The gene calls are TRBV27 and TRBJ1-5; no firm D call. V dropped 3 bases and J dropped 3 bases, with 9 bases sitting between them. CDR3 length equals 14 residues. Germline CDR1 reads MNHEY; CDR2 reads SMNVEV (reference sequence). In DNA form, the CDR3 reads TGTGCCAGCAGTTTTCTAGGGAACAATCAGCCCCAGCATTTT. This sequence encodes CASSFLGNNQPQHF.

This clonotype was seen ten or more times. The CDR3 coding sequence is TGTGCCAGCAGCCCGGCGTGGACTAACTATGGCTACACCTTC. Its protein product is CASSPAWTNYGYTF. The chain is built from TRBV5-6 and TRBJ1-2, with D hard to call. The CDR3 extends over 14 amino acids. Trimming cost V 4 bases and J 0 bases, with 10 bases left between them. CDR1 and CDR2 from the germline V gene are SGHDT and YYEEEE.

This clonotype was picked up many times. The J gene is TRBJ2-5, the V gene TRBV4-1, with D perhaps matching TRBD1 or TRBD2 (5 bases each). Per the germline V gene, CDR1 is MGHRA and CDR2 is YSYEKL. There are 17 residues in the CDR3. Deletions cut 2 bases from V and 4 bases from J, with 20 bases between. The CDR3 DNA reads as TGCGCCAGCAGCCAACCAACACAATCGGCAGGGAGAGAGACCCAGTACTTC. Its translation: CASSQPTQSAGRETQYF.

This clonotype was picked up many times. This chain links TRBV7-2 with TRBJ2-2; TRBD2 matches at 7 bases. V lost 2 bases, J lost 9 bases, and 3 bases stayed unmatched. This CDR3 is built from 13 residues. The germline V gene has CDR1 SGHTA and CDR2 FQGNSA. CDR3 DNA: TGTGCCAGCAGCTTACAGCGGGGCCGGGAGCTGTTTTTT. Translating gives CASSLQRGRELFF.

The table lists this clonotype with many counts. The genes are TRBV19 and TRBJ1-2, with D uncertain. Trimming left V 9 bases short and J 0 bases short, with 8 bases between. CDR1 and CDR2 from the germline V gene are LNHDA and SQIVND (reference sequence). This CDR3 spans 12 amino acids. Written as DNA, the CDR3 is TGTGCCAGCCTCAGGACTAACTATGGCTACACCTTC. This sequence encodes CASLRTNYGYTF.

The gene calls are TRBV18 and TRBJ2-6; TRBD1 or TRBD2 may be the D gene (6 bases each). Germline CDR1 is KGHSH and CDR2 is LQKENI. This CDR3 comprises 17 residues. Trimming left V 5 bases short and J 4 bases short, with 18 bases between. The CDR3 loop is CASSTGLGGAGANVLTF. DNA of the CDR3: TGTGCCAGCTCAACGGGGCTGGGGGGCGCCGGGGCCAACGTCCTGACTTTC.

This clonotype was counted between two and nine times. This chain connects TRBV12-3 or TRBV12-4 to TRBJ1-1; D is possibly TRBD1 (5 bases). This CDR3 has 13 residues. V lost 1 base and J lost 3, with 6 bases in between. CDR3 bases: TGTGCCAGCAGTTTAGGGACACACACTGAAGCTTTCTTT. It specifies CASSLGTHTEAFF.

The table lists this clonotype with many counts. This sequence joins TRBV5-1 and TRBJ2-2; D uncertain. The germline V and J ends were trimmed by 4 bases and 4 bases, with 11 bases remaining between them. From germline, CDR1 is SGHRS and CDR2 YFSETQ. This CDR3 is 14 amino acids long. CDR3 loop: CASSPWQSTGELFF. In nucleotides, the CDR3 is TGCGCCAGCAGCCCCTGGCAGAGCACCGGGGAGCTGTTTTTT.

This clonotype occurred many times. V usage is TRBV20-1 and J usage is TRBJ1-6; 7 bases are a match to TRBD1. The CDR3 has 13 residues. The V and J ends lost 5 bases and 13 bases, in that order; junction bases with no gene match: 11. CDR1 is DFQATT and CDR2 is SNEGSKA in the germline V gene (reference sequence). The CDR3 sequence: CSARRGDSSPLHF. Here the CDR3 DNA reads TGCAGTGCTCGCCGTGGGGACAGTAGCCCCCTCCACTTT.

The genes are TRBV9 and TRBJ2-5; 8 positions agree with TRBD1. CDR3 length equals 17 residues. Germline CDR1 and CDR2: SGDLS and YYNGEE. The J segment lost 5 bases and the V segment lost 4 bases, leaving 16 bases of the junction unmatched. CDR3 protein: CASSPVGPGQGAETQYF. In DNA, the CDR3 is TGTGCCAGCAGCCCCGTCGGTCCTGGACAGGGAGCGGAGACCCAGTACTTC.

The chain recombines TRBV10-1 with TRBJ2-1, with TRBD2 matching 7 bases. This CDR3 contains 13 residues. Trimming took 3 bases from V and 12 from J; bases not matched to a gene: 8. CDR1 and CDR2 (germline): WNHNN, SYGVQD (reference sequence). CDR3 in amino acids: CASSEGRVGSQFF. CDR3 in DNA: TGCGCCAGCAGTGAAGGGAGGGTGGGGTCGCAGTTCTTC.

This clonotype has a count of ten or more. The chain is built from TRBV2 and TRBJ1-1; D is uncertain. The germline V gene encodes CDR1 SNHLY and CDR2 FYNNEI. With 4 bases removed from V and 0 bases from J, the gap between germline ends came to 6 bases. The CDR3 covers 13 residues. The CDR3 nucleotides read TGTGCCAGCAGTGGCGGCATGAACACTGAAGCTTTCTTT. It specifies CASSGGMNTEAFF. The variable domain in full, with the rest retrieved from reference TRBV2 and TRBJ1-1, is EPEVTQTPSHQVTQMGQEVILRCVPISNHLYFYWYRQILGQKVEFLVSFYNNEISEKSEIFDDQFSVERPDGSNFTLKIRSTKLEDSAMYFCASSGGMNTEAFFGQGTRLTVV.

In its sample, this clonotype was seen many times. V is TRBV28 and J is TRBJ1-5, with 7 bases identical to TRBD1. The germline V gene has CDR1 MDHEN and CDR2 SYDVKM. The CDR3 covers 15 residues. The V gene end was trimmed by 5 bases and the J gene end by 2 bases; junction bases not matched to a gene: 6. CDR3 region: CASSTRGTGNQPQHF. CDR3 in DNA: TGTGCCAGCAGTACCCGCGGGACAGGCAATCAGCCCCAGCATTTT.

At least ten counts were recorded for this clonotype. The chain employs TRBV10-2 and TRBJ2-2; 8 bases match TRBD1. The germline V gene has CDR1 WSHSY and CDR2 SAAADI. The CDR3 is made up of 15 amino acids. V lost 2 bases, J lost 3 bases, and 2 bases stayed unmatched. Here the CDR3 DNA reads TGCGCCAGCAGTGAGCAGGGGGCCTACACCGGGGAGCTGTTTTTT. Translated: CASSEQGAYTGELFF.

V and J are TRBV5-1 and TRBJ2-7; 8 nucleotides line up with TRBD2. This CDR3 comprises 15 residues. Germline CDR1 is SGHRS and CDR2 is YFSETQ. V trimming: 2 bases; J trimming: 4 bases; junction bases outside the gene matches: 8. This CDR3 is CASSFVAGTSYEQYF. The CDR3 DNA reads as TGCGCCAGCAGCTTCGTAGCGGGGACCTCTTACGAGCAGTACTTC.

This clonotype was seen many times. The chain links TRBV3-1 to TRBJ1-5; D ambiguous. From germline, CDR1 is LGHDT and CDR2 YNNKEL (reference sequence). CDR3 size: 15 residues. Trimming removed 4 bases from V and 9 bases from J, with 19 bases in between. CDR3 in DNA: TGTGCCAGCAGCCTCTCGACATATCCTGGGCGGCCCCAGCATTTT. As protein: CASSLSTYPGRPQHF.

V usage is TRBV2 and J usage is TRBJ2-7, with D possibly called TRBD1 or TRBD2 (5 bases each). This CDR3 has 15 residues. CDR1 and CDR2 from the germline V gene are SNHLY and FYNNEI. Trimming took 3 bases from V and 2 from J, leaving 14 bases between them. As DNA, the CDR3 is TGTGCCAGCAGTGATGAGGGGCAGGCACCCTACGAGCAGTACTTC. Translated: CASSDEGQAPYEQYF.

This clonotype has ten or more counts. V is TRBV10-3 and J is TRBJ2-3; D gene unclear. CDR3 length: 13 residues. CDR1 and CDR2 from the germline V gene are ENHRY and SYGVKD. Trimming shortened V by 2 bases and J by 8 bases, and 11 bases separated the two germline ends. This chain's CDR3 is CAISEGYGGTQYF. The DNA of the CDR3 is TGTGCCATCAGTGAGGGGTACGGCGGTACGCAGTATTTT.

The sample holds many counts of this clonotype. The chain carries TRBV6-1 and TRBJ1-4; D call uncertain. There are 14 residues in the CDR3. With 5 bases removed from V and 6 bases from J, the gap between germline ends came to 13 bases. Germline V CDR1 and CDR2: MNHNS, SASEGT. The CDR3 here is CASSRRGYDEKLFF. In DNA form, the CDR3 reads TGTGCCAGCAGTAGAAGAGGGTATGATGAAAAACTGTTTTTT.

The chain is built from TRBV20-1 and TRBJ2-7; D not resolved. There are 10 residues in the CDR3. Trimming took 6 bases from V and 9 from J, leaving 12 bases between them. Germline CDR1 and CDR2: DFQATT and SNEGSKA (reference sequence). The CDR3 coding sequence is TGCAGTGCCCGAGGTGGCGGGCAGTACTTC. This encodes CSARGGGQYF.

The V and J genes are TRBV9 and TRBJ1-1; possible D gene TRBD1, 5 bases. Germline V gene lookup returns CDR1 SGDLS and CDR2 YYNGEE. Trimming took 0 bases from V and 7 from J, leaving 10 bases between them. CDR3 size: 13 residues. The CDR3 region is CASSVVFGGEAFF. The CDR3 DNA follows: TGTGCCAGCAGCGTAGTCTTTGGGGGTGAAGCTTTCTTT. The full variable domain, completed using reference TRBV9 and TRBJ1-1, is DSGVTQTPKHLITATGQRVTLRCSPRSGDLSVYWYQQSLDQGLQFLIQYYNGEERAKGNILERFSAQQFPDLHSELNLSSLELGDSALYFCASSVVFGGEAFFGQGTRLTVV.

This clonotype was recorded at least ten times. CDR3 loop: CACATGVGARQYV. The CDR3 DNA reads TGTGCCTGCGCGACCGGGGTGGGCGCGAGGCAGTACGTC. J is TRBJ2-7 and V is TRBV30, with D possibly being TRBD2 (5 bases). Germline values: CDR1 GTSNPN, CDR2 SVGIG (reference sequence). Between the trimmed V and J ends, which lost 6 bases and 9 bases, there was a span of 21 bases. The CDR3 length is 13 residues.

Concerning this clonotype: At one of its ends the junction is not consistent with the germline gene, which may arise from a read error. The chain employs TRBV7-8 and TRBJ1-6, with D unclear. CDR1 and CDR2 from the germline V gene are SGHVS and FQNEAQ. CDR3 size: 14 residues. CDR3 loop: CASSLGQSNSPLHF. The CDR3, as DNA: TGTGCCAGCAGCTTGGGTCAGAGTAATTCGCCCCTCCACTTT.

This clonotype has at least ten counts. This sequence joins TRBV20-1 and TRBJ1-6; no clear D. Trimming took off 6 bases at V and 0 bases at J, with 9 bases between the two ends. The V gene's germline CDR1 is DFQATT and CDR2 SNEGSKA (reference sequence). The CDR3 has 14 residues. CDR3 loop: CSAPGDSYNSPLHF. The CDR3 DNA is TGCAGTGCCCCCGGCGACTCCTATAATTCACCCCTCCACTTT.

The chain couples TRBV28 to TRBJ2-7; D is possibly TRBD2 (5 bases). V was trimmed by 5 bases and J by 3 bases, leaving 20 bases between them. Germline V lookup: CDR1 MDHEN, CDR2 SYDVKM. This CDR3 region has 16 residues. The CDR3 DNA reads TGTGCCAGCAGTCCACTCATCGGGGTTAAAGGCTACGAGCAGTACTTC. Residues: CASSPLIGVKGYEQYF.